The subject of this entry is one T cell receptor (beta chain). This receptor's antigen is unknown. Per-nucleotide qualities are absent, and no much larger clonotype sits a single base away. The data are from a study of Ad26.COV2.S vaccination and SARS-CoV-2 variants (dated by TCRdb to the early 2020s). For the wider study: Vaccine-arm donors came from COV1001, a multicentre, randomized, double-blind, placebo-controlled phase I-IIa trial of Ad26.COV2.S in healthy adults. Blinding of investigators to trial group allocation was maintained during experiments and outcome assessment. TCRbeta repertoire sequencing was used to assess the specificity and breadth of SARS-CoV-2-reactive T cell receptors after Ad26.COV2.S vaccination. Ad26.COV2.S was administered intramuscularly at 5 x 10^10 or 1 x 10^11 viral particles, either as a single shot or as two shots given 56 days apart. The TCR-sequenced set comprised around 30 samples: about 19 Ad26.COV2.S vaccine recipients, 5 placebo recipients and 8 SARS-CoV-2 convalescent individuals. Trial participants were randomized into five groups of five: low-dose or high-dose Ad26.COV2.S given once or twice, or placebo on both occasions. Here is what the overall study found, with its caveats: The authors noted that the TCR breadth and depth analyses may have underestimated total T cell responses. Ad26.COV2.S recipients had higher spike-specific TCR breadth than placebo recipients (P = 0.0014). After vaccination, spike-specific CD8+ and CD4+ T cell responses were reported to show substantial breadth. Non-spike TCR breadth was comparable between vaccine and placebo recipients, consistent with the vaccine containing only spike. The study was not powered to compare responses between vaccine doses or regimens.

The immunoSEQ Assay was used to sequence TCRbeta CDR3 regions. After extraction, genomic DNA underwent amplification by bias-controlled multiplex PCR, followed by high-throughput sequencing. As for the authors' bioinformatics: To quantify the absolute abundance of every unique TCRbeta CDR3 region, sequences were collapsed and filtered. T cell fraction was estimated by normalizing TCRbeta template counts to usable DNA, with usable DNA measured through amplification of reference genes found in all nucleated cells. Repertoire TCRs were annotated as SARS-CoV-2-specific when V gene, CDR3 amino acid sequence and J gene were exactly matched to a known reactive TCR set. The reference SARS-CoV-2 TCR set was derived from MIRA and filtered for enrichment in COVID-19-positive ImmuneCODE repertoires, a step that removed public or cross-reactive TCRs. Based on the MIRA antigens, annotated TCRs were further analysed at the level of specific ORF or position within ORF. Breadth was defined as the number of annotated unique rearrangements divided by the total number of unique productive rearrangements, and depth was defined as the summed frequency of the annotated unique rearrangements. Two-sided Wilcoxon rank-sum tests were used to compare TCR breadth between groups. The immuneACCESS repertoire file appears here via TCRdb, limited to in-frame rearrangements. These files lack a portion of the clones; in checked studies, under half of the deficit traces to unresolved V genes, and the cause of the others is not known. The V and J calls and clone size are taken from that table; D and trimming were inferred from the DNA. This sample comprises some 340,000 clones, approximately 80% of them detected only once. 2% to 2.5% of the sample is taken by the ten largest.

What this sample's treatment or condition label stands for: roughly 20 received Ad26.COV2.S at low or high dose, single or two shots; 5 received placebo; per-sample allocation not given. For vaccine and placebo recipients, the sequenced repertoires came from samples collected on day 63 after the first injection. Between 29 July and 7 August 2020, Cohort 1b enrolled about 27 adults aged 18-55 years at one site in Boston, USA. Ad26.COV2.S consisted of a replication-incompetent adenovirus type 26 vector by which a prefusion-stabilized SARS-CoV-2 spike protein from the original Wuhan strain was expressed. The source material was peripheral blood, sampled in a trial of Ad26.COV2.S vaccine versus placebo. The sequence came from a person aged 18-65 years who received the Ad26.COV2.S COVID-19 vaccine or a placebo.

The CDR3 here reads CASSSTGGSLEQYF. DNA sequence: TGTGCCAGCAGTTCAACAGGGGGCTCCCTCGAGCAGTACTTC. The chain employs TRBV28 and TRBJ2-7, with TRBD1 matching 9 junction bases. For this chain, trimming is 4 bases at the V end and 6 bases at the J end, and the number of junction bases without a gene match is 7. The CDR1 and CDR2 encoded by the germline V gene are MDHEN and SYDVKM. From the cysteine through the phenylalanine, the CDR3 covers 14 amino acids. Kept here is only the CDR3 DNA, which spans 42 bases and is read in frame from base 1.